The sequence of this T cell receptor (beta chain) was determined in a study of cytomegalovirus exposure and HLA in healthy donors. The PCR was carried out with 60 Vbeta primers and 13 Jbeta primers. Sequencing was performed with immunoSEQ multiplex PCR; in TCRdb, only in-frame clones are kept and a portion is missing. The data contain around 100,000 clones, around three quarters of them singletons. About this clone: The sample carries other DNA sequences with the same CDR3.

Germline V CDR1 and CDR2: MDHEN, SYDVKM. The CDR3 has 14 residues. V was trimmed by 2 bases and J by 1 base, leaving 8 bases between them. The chain joins TRBV28 to TRBJ1-2, with D perhaps TRBD1 (5 bases). This TCR was recovered from a female donor in good health and CMV-seropositive. The sequenced sample was PBMCs. The CDR3 DNA follows: TGTGCCAGCAGTTTAGGCCAGGGTAACTATGGCTACACCTTC. Protein product: CASSLGQGNYGYTF.